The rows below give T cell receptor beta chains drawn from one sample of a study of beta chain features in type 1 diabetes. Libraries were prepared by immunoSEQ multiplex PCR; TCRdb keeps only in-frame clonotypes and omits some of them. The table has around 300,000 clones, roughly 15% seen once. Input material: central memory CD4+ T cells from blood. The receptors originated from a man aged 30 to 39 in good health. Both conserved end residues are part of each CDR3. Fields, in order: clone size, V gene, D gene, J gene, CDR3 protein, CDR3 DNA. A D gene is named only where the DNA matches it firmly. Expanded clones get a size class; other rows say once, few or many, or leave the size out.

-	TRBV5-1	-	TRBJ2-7	CASSPGTRSNEQYF	TGCGCCAGCAGCCCGGGGACGAGGTCCAACGAGCAGTACTTC
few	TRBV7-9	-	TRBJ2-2	CASSLGSPANTGELFF	TGTGCCAGCAGCTTAGGTAGCCCGGCGAACACCGGGGAGCTGTTTTTT
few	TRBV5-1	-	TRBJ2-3	CASSLDSGTDTQYF	TGCGCCAGCAGCTTGGATAGCGGCACAGATACGCAGTATTTT
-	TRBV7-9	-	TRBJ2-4	CASSSGPGKNIQYF	TGTGCCAGCAGCTCTGGGCCAGGCAAAAACATTCAGTACTTC
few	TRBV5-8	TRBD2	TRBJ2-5	CASSLNRGLAGETQYF	TGTGCCAGCAGCTTAAACCGCGGACTAGCGGGAGAGACCCAGTACTTC
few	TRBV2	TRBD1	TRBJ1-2	CASSDLGQHNYGYTF	TGTGCCAGCAGTGACCTGGGACAGCATAACTATGGCTACACCTTC
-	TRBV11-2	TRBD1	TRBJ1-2	CASSSTGPYGYTF	TGTGCCAGCAGCTCGACAGGGCCCTATGGCTACACCTTC
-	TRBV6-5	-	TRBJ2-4	CASRDPGTNIQYF	TGTGCCAGCAGAGACCCCGGGACAAACATTCAGTACTTC
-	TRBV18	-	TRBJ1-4	CASSPQSPGIGEKLFF	TGTGCCAGCTCACCCCAGAGTCCAGGGATCGGGGAAAAACTGTTTTTT
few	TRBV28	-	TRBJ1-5	CASSSLNRVDQPQHF	TGTGCCAGCAGTTCTCTAAACAGGGTCGATCAGCCCCAGCATTTT
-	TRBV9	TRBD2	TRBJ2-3	CASSVSPASGGGEGGTQYF	TGTGCCAGCAGCGTATCCCCGGCTAGCGGGGGGGGCGAAGGTGGTACGCAGTATTTT
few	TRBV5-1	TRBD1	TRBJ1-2	CASSRTGTDIYGYTF	TGCGCCAGCAGCAGGACCGGGACAGACATCTATGGCTACACCTTC
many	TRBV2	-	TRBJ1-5	CASSVGQPQHF	TGTGCCAGCAGTGTTGGGCAGCCCCAGCATTTT
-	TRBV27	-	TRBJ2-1	CASSAQQGGGEQFF	TGTGCCAGCAGTGCGCAACAGGGAGGGGGGGAGCAGTTCTTC
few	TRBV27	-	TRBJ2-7	CASSLAGAEYEQYF	TGTGCCAGCAGCCTGGCAGGGGCTGAGTACGAGCAGTACTTC
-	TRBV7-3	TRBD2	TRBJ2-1	CASSLSSSGSPEQFF	TGTGCCAGCAGCTTAAGCTCTAGCGGGAGCCCTGAGCAGTTCTTC
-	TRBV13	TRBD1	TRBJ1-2	CASRQGQGINYGYTF	TGTGCCAGCAGGCAAGGACAGGGGATTAACTATGGCTACACCTTC
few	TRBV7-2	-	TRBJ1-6	CASSLGPYNSPLHF	TGTGCCAGCAGCTTAGGGCCATATAATTCACCCCTCCACTTT
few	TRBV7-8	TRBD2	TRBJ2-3	CASSVLFSGADTQYF	TGTGCCAGCAGCGTCTTGTTTAGCGGGGCCGATACGCAGTATTTT
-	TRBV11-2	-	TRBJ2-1	CASSLELYNEQFF	TGTGCCAGCAGCTTAGAACTTTACAATGAGCAGTTCTTC
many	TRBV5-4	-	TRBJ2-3	CASRDGGGPDTQYF	TGTGCCAGCAGAGACGGAGGGGGCCCAGATACGCAGTATTTT
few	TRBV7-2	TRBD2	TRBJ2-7	CASSHPPGGEQYF	TGTGCCAGCAGCCACCCGCCGGGAGGCGAGCAGTACTTC
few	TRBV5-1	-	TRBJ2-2	CASSFTVKNTGELFF	TGCGCCAGCAGCTTTACGGTCAAGAACACCGGGGAGCTGTTTTTT
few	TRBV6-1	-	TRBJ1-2	CASTDGAAAVGYTF	TGTGCCAGCACCGATGGGGCAGCGGCGGTGGGCTACACCTTC
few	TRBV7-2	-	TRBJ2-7	CASSLSPRGWQYF	TGTGCCAGCAGCTTATCCCCCAGGGGTTGGCAGTACTTC
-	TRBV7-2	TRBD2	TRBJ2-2	CASSLSASGRTGELFF	TGTGCCAGCAGCTTATCGGCTAGCGGGAGGACCGGGGAGCTGTTTTTT
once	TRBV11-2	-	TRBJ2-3	CASSLTDPTDTQYF	TGTGCCAGCAGCTTAACGGACCCCACAGATACGCAGTATTTT
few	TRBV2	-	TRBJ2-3	CASMTALYTDTQYF	TGTGCCAGTATGACTGCGTTATACACAGATACGCAGTATTTT
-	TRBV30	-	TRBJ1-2	CAWKGTNVNYGYTF	TGTGCCTGGAAGGGCACAAACGTTAACTATGGCTACACCTTC
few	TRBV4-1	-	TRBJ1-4	CASSSNAQANEKLFF	TGCGCCAGCAGTTCAAACGCCCAGGCCAATGAAAAACTGTTTTTT
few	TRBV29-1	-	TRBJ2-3	CSVDREGGTDTQYF	TGCAGCGTTGACAGGGAAGGGGGCACAGATACGCAGTATTTT
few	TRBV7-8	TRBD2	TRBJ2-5	CASTASGTQETQYF	TGTGCCAGCACCGCGAGCGGGACGCAAGAGACCCAGTACTTC
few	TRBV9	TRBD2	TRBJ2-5	CASSVLAGGETQYF	TGTGCCAGCAGCGTACTAGCGGGAGGAGAGACCCAGTACTTC
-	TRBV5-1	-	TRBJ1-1	CASRSFVSDTEAFF	TGCGCCAGCAGAAGTTTCGTGTCGGACACTGAAGCTTTCTTT
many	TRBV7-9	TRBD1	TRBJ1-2	CASSRQGGYGYTF	TGTGCCAGCAGCCGACAGGGTGGCTATGGCTACACCTTC
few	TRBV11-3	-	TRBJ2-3	CASSKRGDTQYF	TGTGCCAGCTCTAAACGAGGGGATACGCAGTATTTT
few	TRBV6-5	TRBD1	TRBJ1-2	CASTGQGGYGYTF	TGTGCCAGCACCGGACAGGGGGGCTATGGCTACACCTTC
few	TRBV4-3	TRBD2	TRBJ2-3	CASSQDGLAGVDTQYF	TGCGCCAGCAGCCAAGATGGACTAGCGGGAGTGGATACGCAGTATTTT
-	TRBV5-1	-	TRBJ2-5	CASSLPRGTGETQYF	TGCGCCAGCAGTTTGCCGAGGGGGACGGGGGAGACCCAGTACTTC
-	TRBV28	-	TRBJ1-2	CASGEGSGYGYTF	TGTGCCAGCGGCGAGGGTTCTGGCTATGGCTACACCTTC
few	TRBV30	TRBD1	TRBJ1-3	CAWRLTGAGNTIYF	TGTGCCTGGAGACTGACAGGGGCAGGAAACACCATATATTTT
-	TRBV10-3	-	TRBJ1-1	CAINIRAGENTEAFF	TGTGCCATCAATATACGGGCAGGGGAGAACACTGAAGCTTTCTTT
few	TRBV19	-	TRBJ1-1	CASSIDAQNTEAFF	TGTGCCAGTAGTATAGATGCACAGAACACTGAAGCTTTCTTT
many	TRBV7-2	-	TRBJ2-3	CASSSGYSTDTQYF	TGTGCCAGCAGCTCCGGTTACTCCACAGATACGCAGTATTTT
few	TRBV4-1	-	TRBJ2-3	CASSQNRADTQYF	TGCGCCAGCAGCCAAAACCGGGCAGATACGCAGTATTTT
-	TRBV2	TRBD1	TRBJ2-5	CASRRDSQETQYF	TGTGCCAGCAGACGGGACAGTCAAGAGACCCAGTACTTC
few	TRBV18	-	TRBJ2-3	CASSPPSLADTQYF	TGTGCCAGCTCACCGCCTAGCCTGGCAGATACGCAGTATTTT
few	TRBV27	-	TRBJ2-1	CASSYLNGETENEQFF	TGTGCCAGCAGCTACCTCAATGGGGAGACAGAAAATGAGCAGTTCTTC
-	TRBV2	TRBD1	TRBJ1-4	CASKGQGEKLFF	TGTGCCAGCAAAGGACAGGGGGAAAAACTGTTTTTT
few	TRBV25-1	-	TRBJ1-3	CASSEYFFGNTIYF	TGTGCCAGCAGTGAATATTTTTTCGGAAACACCATATATTTT
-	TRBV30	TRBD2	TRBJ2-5	CAWNQRGAGTQYF	TGTGCCTGGAACCAGCGGGGGGCGGGGACCCAGTACTTC
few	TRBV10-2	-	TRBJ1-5	CASNSTGDNYSNQPQHF	TGCGCCAGCAATTCTACCGGGGACAATTATAGCAATCAGCCCCAGCATTTT
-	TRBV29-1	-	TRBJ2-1	CSVSLYNEQFF	TGCAGCGTTTCTCTCTACAATGAGCAGTTCTTC
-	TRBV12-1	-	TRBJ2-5	CASSPLAGREETQYF	TGTGCCAGCAGCCCGCTAGCGGGGCGCGAAGAGACCCAGTACTTC
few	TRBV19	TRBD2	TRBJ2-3	CASSIDTSGGRDTQYF	TGTGCCAGTAGTATCGACACTAGCGGGGGCCGGGATACGCAGTATTTT
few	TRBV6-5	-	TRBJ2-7	CASSYSFKGGQYF	TGTGCCAGCAGTTACTCTTTTAAGGGTGGGCAGTACTTC
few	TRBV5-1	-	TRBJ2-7	CASSLLGDYEQYF	TGCGCCAGCAGCTTGCTCGGGGACTACGAGCAGTACTTC
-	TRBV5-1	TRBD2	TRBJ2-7	CASSSGLAGLRSYEQYF	TGCGCCAGCAGCTCGGGACTAGCGGGGCTCCGATCCTACGAGCAGTACTTC
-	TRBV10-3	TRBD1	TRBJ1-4	CAISLGTGTNEKLFF	TGTGCCATCAGCCTTGGGACAGGGACTAATGAAAAACTGTTTTTT